Included here is one T cell receptor (beta chain) sequence, with context. Its antigen is unknown. No much larger clone exists at a distance of one base, and base qualities are not known. Uncultured naive and memory CD4+ T cell DNA received deep-resolution immunoSEQ TCR-beta sequencing. In the paper's pipeline: During preprocessing, nonproductive sequences were removed, as were CDR3s that did not start with C, did not end with F or W, or were shorter than 7 amino acids. Cultured and uncultured naive and memory CD4+ repertoires were searched for CDR3s previously identified as spike- and CEF-reactive. After three terminal residues were trimmed from each end, CDR3 homology was quantified as pairwise Levenshtein distance using the stringdist R package. The table was pulled from immuneACCESS by TCRdb, which kept in-frame rearrangements only. Such tables lose some clones; where checked, under half of the loss comes from unresolved V genes, and the rest has no known cause. Clonal size and the V and J genes are those of that table, whereas D and trimming came from the DNA. The sample table lists about 68,000 clones, just over 90% of them with a count of one. The leading ten clones occupy 0.2% to 0.25% of the sample.

This record belongs to a study of CD4 T cells in relation to SARS-CoV-2 and coronaviruses (dated by TCRdb to about 2021). As for the study more broadly: Using patient-derived lymphoblastoid cell lines, the shared crossreactive spike epitopes were mapped to their HLA restriction. At the level of individual TCR clonotypes, the study evaluated whether memory CD4+ T cells crossreact between the spike proteins of SARS-CoV-2 and those of common cold coronaviruses. The Adaptive Biotechnologies TCR-sequencing kit was used to sequence samples from three pre-COVID donors and the naive versus memory experiments, while other data came from Illumina-based sequencing. A different, Illumina-based TCR-beta assay was used to sequence expansion assays from other donors in the study. General study outcomes and caveats: No donor contributed both pre-pandemic and post-infection samples, which limited tracing the source of pre-existing responses. Crossreactivity analysis was centred on spike protein, so crossreactivity against other viral proteins was not assessed. Compared with monoreactive clones, crossreactive clones had significantly weaker SARS-CoV-2-driven expansion, a result consistent with antigenic imprinting. The study was limited by small numbers of patients and tested TCRs. Memory CD4+ clonotypes crossrecognizing SARS-CoV-2 and at least one common cold coronavirus spike were found in 55% to 70% of donors. Sequencing of naive versus memory cells indicated that the assay detects memory recall responses, not primary responses primed during culture.

Including the terminal cysteine and phenylalanine, the CDR3 comprises 13 residues. Only CDR3 DNA remains: 39 bases, in frame from the first base. The V end gives up 6 bases and the J end 4 bases, leaving 4 bases in the junction not matched to a gene. CD4+ T cells from unexposed donors were collected before the COVID-19 pandemic (2011-2018). Naive and memory CD4+ T cells were separated from cryopreserved PBMCs by first enriching for CD4 and then performing EasySep naive CD4+ T cell enrichment. Leukapheresis product for the unexposed donors was purchased commercially. PBMCs were isolated from leukapheresis product or whole blood by Ficoll-Paque PLUS gradient centrifugation. PBMCs were either cryopreserved at -140 degrees C or used fresh in the expansion assay. The QIAamp Micro DNA Kit was used to extract genomic DNA from the CD4+ T cells.

Sample: naive CD4+ T cells from PBMCs. The meaning of the sample's cell subset or site label: naive CD4+ T cells isolated by negative enrichment. Recombination connected TRBV12-3 or TRBV12-4 to TRBJ2-5; 8 junctional bases match TRBD2. The receptor's source is a human donor in good health. The CDR3 protein is CASRGGTRETQYF. The sequence in DNA is TGTGCCAGCAGGGGGGGGACTAGAGAGACCCAGTACTTC.